This T cell receptor beta chain derives from a study of neurological immune-mediated disorders. The overall study: Multiple sclerosis patients numbered approximately 35, with roughly 31 relapsing-remitting and 3 secondary progressive.

By 5'RACE with 10-nucleotide random UMIs, the cDNA was made. From the 5' RACE reads, TCRdb called clonotypes with MiXCR, one entry per CDR3 protein. In the table there are about 59,000 distinct CDR3 sequences, 3% to 4% of which are singletons. There are many counts of this clonotype. The antigen is undetermined. V was clipped by 6 bases and J by 5 bases, with 19 bases between them. This CDR3 is built from 15 residues. Germline V CDR1 and CDR2: MDHEN, SYDVKM. Study results and caveats: HTLV-1-associated myelopathy displayed the greatest TCR clonal expansion, and multiple sclerosis exhibited the smallest, lower than that of healthy controls. Across subjects, expanded clones had no CDR3 amino acid sequences in common, pointing to private repertoires in all groups.

The clonotype comes from a woman in her thirties with multiple sclerosis. The source material was PBMCs. V gene TRBV28 combines with J gene TRBJ2-5, with a weak D call TRBD2 (5 bases). The CDR3 spells CASSPGFRSEETQYF. As DNA, the CDR3 is TGTGCCAGCAGCCCGGGGTTTCGGTCTGAGGAGACCCAGTACTTC.